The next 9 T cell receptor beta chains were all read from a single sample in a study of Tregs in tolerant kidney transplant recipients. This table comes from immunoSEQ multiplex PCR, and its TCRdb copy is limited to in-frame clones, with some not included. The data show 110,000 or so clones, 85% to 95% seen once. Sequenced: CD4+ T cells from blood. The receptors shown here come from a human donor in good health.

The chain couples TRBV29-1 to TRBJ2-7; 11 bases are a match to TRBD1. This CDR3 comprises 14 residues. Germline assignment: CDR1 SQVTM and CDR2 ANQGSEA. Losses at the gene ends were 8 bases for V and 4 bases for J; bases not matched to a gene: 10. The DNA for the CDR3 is TGCAGCATTCAACCGGGACAGGGGGGGTACGAGCAGTACTTC. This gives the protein CSIQPGQGGYEQYF.

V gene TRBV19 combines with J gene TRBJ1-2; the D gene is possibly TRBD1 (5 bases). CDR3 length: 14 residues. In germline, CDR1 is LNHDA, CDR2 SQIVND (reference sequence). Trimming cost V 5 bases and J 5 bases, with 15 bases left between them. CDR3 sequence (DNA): TGTGCCAGTAGTGGGAGACGGGGCACTTATGGCTACACCTTC. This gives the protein CASSGRRGTYGYTF.

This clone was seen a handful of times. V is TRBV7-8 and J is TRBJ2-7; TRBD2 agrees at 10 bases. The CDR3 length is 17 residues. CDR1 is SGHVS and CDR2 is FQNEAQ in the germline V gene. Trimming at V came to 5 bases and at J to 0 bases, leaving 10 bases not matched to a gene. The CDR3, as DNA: TGTGCCAGCAGCGAACTAGCGGGACTATGGTCCTCCTACGAGCAGTACTTC. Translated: CASSELAGLWSSYEQYF.

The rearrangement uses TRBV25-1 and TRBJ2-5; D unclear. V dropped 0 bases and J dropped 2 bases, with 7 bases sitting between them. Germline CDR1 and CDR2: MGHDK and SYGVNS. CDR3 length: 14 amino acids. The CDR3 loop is CASSEYSRQETQYF. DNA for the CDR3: TGTGCCAGCAGTGAATATAGTAGGCAAGAGACCCAGTACTTC.

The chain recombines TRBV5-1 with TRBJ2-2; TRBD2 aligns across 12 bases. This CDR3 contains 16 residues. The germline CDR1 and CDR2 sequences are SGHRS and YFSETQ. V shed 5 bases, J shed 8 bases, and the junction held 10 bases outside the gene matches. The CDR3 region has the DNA TGCGCCAGCAGTGAAACTACTAGCGGGAGGTTGGGGGAGCTGTTTTTT. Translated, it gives CASSETTSGRLGELFF.

In nucleotides, the CDR3 is TGTGCCAGTAGTCCCCGGGACAGGTGGAACAGTAATGAGCAGTTCTTC. Protein: CASSPRDRWNSNEQFF. The chain couples TRBV19 to TRBJ2-1; 8 bases line up with TRBD1. Germline V lookup: CDR1 LNHDA, CDR2 SQIVND (reference sequence). V lost 5 bases and J lost 7; bases outside the gene matches: 13. The CDR3 runs to 16 residues.

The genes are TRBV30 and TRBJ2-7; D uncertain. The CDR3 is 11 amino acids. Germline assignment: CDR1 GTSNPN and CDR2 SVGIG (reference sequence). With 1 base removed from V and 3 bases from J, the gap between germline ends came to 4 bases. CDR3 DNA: TGTGCCTGGAGTGGGGTCTACGAGCAGTACTTC. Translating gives CAWSGVYEQYF.

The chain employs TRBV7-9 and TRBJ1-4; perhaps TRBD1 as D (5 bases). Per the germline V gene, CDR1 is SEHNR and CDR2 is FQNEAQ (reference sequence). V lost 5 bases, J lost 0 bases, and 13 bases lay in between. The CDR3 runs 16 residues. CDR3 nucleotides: TGTGCCAGCAGCGCCCGCAGGGTAGCAACTAATGAAAAACTGTTTTTT. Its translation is CASSARRVATNEKLFF.

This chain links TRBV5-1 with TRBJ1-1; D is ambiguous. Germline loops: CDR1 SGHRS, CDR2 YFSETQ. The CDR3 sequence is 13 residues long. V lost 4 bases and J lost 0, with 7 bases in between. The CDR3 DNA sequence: TGCGCCAGCAGCACCGGAATGAACACTGAAGCTTTCTTT. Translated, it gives CASSTGMNTEAFF.